Presented here are 25 T cell receptor beta chains from one specimen sequenced in a study of T cell repertoires in cytomegalovirus infection. No antigen has been assigned to these receptors. TCRdb fed the reads into MiXCR, producing one record per CDR3 protein. The table shows 750,000 to 900,000 distinct CDR3 sequences, with 25% to 30% occurring only once. This material consisted of cultured CD8+ T cells from PBMCs, taken from culture after CMV antigen stimulation. These receptor sequences come from a human donor in good health (CMV status not recorded). Some clones in this sample may be carry-over from other donors' samples.

This clonotype was counted between two and nine times. The rearrangement links TRBV12-5 to TRBJ2-5, with 9 bases matching TRBD2. The germline V gene has CDR1 LGHNT and CDR2 FRNRAP. This CDR3 has 19 amino acids. Trimming removed 5 bases from V and 1 base from J; junction bases left unmatched: 17. CDR3 sequence (DNA): TGTGCTAGTGGTGAACCCCTCCCCCGACTAGCGGTGTCCCAAGAGACCCAGTACTTC. Protein product: CASGEPLPRLAVSQETQYF.

This clonotype was seen more than once but under ten times. This sequence may be a read error, since a much larger clone differs from it by one base. The chain is built from TRBV5-5 and TRBJ1-1; D is unclear. Germline lookup yields CDR1 SGHKS and CDR2 YYEKEE (reference sequence). This CDR3 is built from 14 residues. The CDR3 region has the DNA TGTGCCAGCAGTCAAAGAGTGGGTCTCACTGAAGTTTTCTTT. Its translation: CASSQRVGLTEVFF.

A few counts support this clonotype. The V call is TRBV15, the J call TRBJ2-1; TRBD2 aligns across 16 bases. J was trimmed by 5 bases and V by 0 bases; bases with no gene match: 7. Germline V gene lookup returns CDR1 LNHNV and CDR2 YYDKDF (reference sequence). The CDR3 sequence is 19 residues long. DNA for the CDR3: TGTGCCACCAGCAGAGATTCGGGACTAGCGGGGGGGGTCCACAATGAGCAGTTCTTC. This gives the protein CATSRDSGLAGGVHNEQFF.

This chain joins TRBV10-3 and TRBJ1-5; D possibly corresponds to TRBD1 (5 bases). Per the germline V gene, CDR1 is ENHRY and CDR2 is SYGVKD. The CDR3 has 16 amino acids. V lost 2 bases, J lost 0 bases, and 11 bases lay in between. The CDR3 loop reads CAISETEGDSNQPQHF. The DNA for the CDR3 is TGTGCCATCAGTGAGACAGAAGGGGATAGCAATCAGCCCCAGCATTTT.

This clonotype came up a few times. CDR3 sequence: CASIPTTSATDTQYF. The CDR3, as DNA: TGTGCCAGCATCCCGACGACTAGCGCTACAGATACGCAGTATTTT. V and J are TRBV7-2 and TRBJ2-3, with TRBD2 identical over 8 bases. Germline assignment: CDR1 SGHTA and CDR2 FQGNSA. V dropped 7 bases and J dropped 3; count of bases not matched to a gene: 9. The CDR3 has 15 residues. Full variable domain (remainder filled in from reference TRBV7-2 and TRBJ2-3): GAGVSQSPSNKVTEKGKDVELRCDPISGHTALYWYRQSLGQGLEFLIYFQGNSAPDKSGLPSDRFSAERTGGSVSTLTIQRTQQEDSAVYLCASIPTTSATDTQYFGPGTRLTVL.

The J gene is TRBJ2-3, the V gene TRBV6-5; D is perhaps TRBD2 (5 bases). The CDR3 covers 17 residues. V was pared by 2 bases and J by 3 bases, with 18 bases between. Germline loops: CDR1 MNHEY, CDR2 SVGAGI. For the CDR3, the DNA is TGTGCCAGCAGTTACCGTAGCCCGGCCAAGCGGACAGATACGCAGTATTTT. Translation gives CASSYRSPAKRTDTQYF.

This clonotype was observed a few times. The chain combines TRBV12-5 with TRBJ2-7; D not certain. Germline loops: CDR1 LGHNT, CDR2 FRNRAP. The CDR3 consists of 12 residues. V lost 5 bases to trimming and J lost 6 bases, with 11 bases between them. The CDR3 sequence: CASGLHTPEQYF. CDR3 nucleotides: TGTGCTAGTGGTCTACACACGCCCGAGCAGTACTTC.

This clonotype occurred many times. Germline is not matched at one junction end, which may reflect a read error. The rearrangement joins TRBV7-7 to TRBJ2-1, with 9 bases fitting TRBD1. The germline V gene encodes CDR1 SSHAT and CDR2 FNYEAQ (reference sequence). This CDR3 has 19 amino acids. The CDR3 region is CASSRGGQGFGGSYNEQFF. The CDR3 nucleotides are TGTGCTAGCAGCCGGGGAGGACAGGGGTTTGGGGGCTCCTACAATGAGCAGTTCTTC.

The chain combines TRBV6-2 or TRBV6-3 with TRBJ2-1, with 7 nucleotides matching TRBD1. CDR3 length: 15 residues. CDR1 MNHEY and CDR2 SVGEGT come from the germline V gene. J gave up 2 bases and V 5 bases, and 6 bases lay outside the gene matches. The DNA for the CDR3 is TGTGCCAGCAGTACAGGGGATACGGCCTACAATGAGCAGTTCTTC. This sequence encodes CASSTGDTAYNEQFF.

A few counts support this clonotype. The V call is TRBV27, the J call TRBJ1-2; 7 bases fit TRBD1. The germline gives CDR1 MNHEY, CDR2 SMNVEV (reference sequence). Germline trimming cut 6 bases from V and 7 bases from J; bases unmatched to any gene: 5. The CDR3 covers 12 residues. The CDR3 region has the DNA TGTGCCAGCAGAACAGGGGAACTTGGCTACACCTTC. This codes for CASRTGELGYTF.

This clonotype was detected a few times. This chain links TRBV27 with TRBJ1-2; D is undetermined. The germline gives CDR1 MNHEY, CDR2 SMNVEV (reference sequence). V lost 3 bases and J 3 bases, leaving 14 bases between the germline ends. This CDR3 has 15 residues. The chain's CDR3 is CASSLSFGRDYGYTF. In nucleotides, the CDR3 is TGTGCCAGCAGTTTGTCGTTCGGACGGGACTATGGCTACACCTTC.

The chain recombines TRBV7-6 with TRBJ1-2, with a tentative D call TRBD1 (5 bases). The CDR3 is 11 residues long. Germline V lookup: CDR1 SGHVS, CDR2 FNYEAQ. The ends were cut back, 6 bases at V and 8 bases at J, with 10 bases in the middle. The CDR3 reads CASRNSGGYTF. The CDR3 DNA is TGTGCCAGCAGAAACTCAGGGGGCTACACCTTC.

This clonotype was found many times. The CDR3 nucleotides read TGTGCCAGCAGCCGGCGGGTGGACAGGGAAACTGAAGCTTTCTTT. As protein: CASSRRVDRETEAFF. V and J are TRBV7-2 and TRBJ1-1, with 8 bases matching TRBD1. Unmatched junction bases numbered 10, after V lost 5 bases and J lost 5 bases. This CDR3 is built from 15 residues. Germline V gene sequence: CDR1 SGHTA, CDR2 FQGNSA. The full variable domain, its missing parts supplied by reference TRBV7-2 and TRBJ1-1, is GAGVSQSPSNKVTEKGKDVELRCDPISGHTALYWYRQSLGQGLEFLIYFQGNSAPDKSGLPSDRFSAERTGGSVSTLTIQRTQQEDSAVYLCASSRRVDRETEAFFGQGTRLTVV.

The chain employs TRBV5-7 and TRBJ1-1, with D uncertain. TRBV5-7 is placed among ORFs of uncertain function. The V and J ends lost 4 bases and 14 bases respectively, with 18 bases between them. The CDR3 covers 12 residues. DNA for the CDR3: TGTGCCAGCAGCGGCGGATGGTGGTTCGGGTTCTTT. Translation: CASSGGWWFGFF.

This chain uses TRBV6-8 with TRBJ2-5; 8 bases agree with TRBD2. This CDR3 spans 16 amino acids. Germline trimming cut 2 bases from V and 0 bases from J; bases unmatched to any gene: 5. CDR1 and CDR2 from the germline V gene are MNHGY and SAAAGT. CDR3 protein: CASSYRTSLYQETQYF. Here the CDR3 DNA reads TGTGCCAGCAGTTACAGGACTAGCTTGTACCAAGAGACCCAGTACTTC.

This clonotype was counted a few times. V gene TRBV19 combines with J gene TRBJ2-1; 8 bases are a match to TRBD2. Trimming cost V 5 bases and J 6 bases; bases outside gene matches: 6. This CDR3 is 14 amino acids long. The germline gives CDR1 LNHDA, CDR2 SQIVND (reference sequence). CDR3 nucleotide sequence: TGTGCCAGTAGTGTAGCGGGGAGTTTCAATGAGCAGTTCTTC. Translating gives CASSVAGSFNEQFF.

The J gene is TRBJ1-1, the V gene TRBV25-1, with D possibly TRBD1 on 6 matching bases. This CDR3 region has 13 residues. Germline-derived CDR1 and CDR2 are MGHDK and SYGVNS. V was clipped by 2 bases and J by 6 bases, with 10 bases between them. The CDR3 protein is CASSEDNRAEAFF. For the CDR3, the DNA is TGTGCCAGCAGTGAAGATAACAGGGCTGAAGCTTTCTTT. The variable domain in full, completed from reference TRBV25-1 and TRBJ1-1, reads EADIYQTPRYLVIGTGKKITLECSQTMGHDKMYWYQQDPGMELHLIHYSYGVNSTEKGDLSSESTVSRIRTEHFPLTLESARPSHTSQYLCASSEDNRAEAFFGQGTRLTVV.

This chain joins TRBV10-2 and TRBJ2-3, with TRBD2 identical over 10 bases. V trimming: 7 bases; J trimming: 3 bases; junction bases outside the gene matches: 10. Germline V gene sequence: CDR1 WSHSY, CDR2 SAAADI. CDR3 length: 16 amino acids. This CDR3 reads CASIGAGGQDTDTQYF. In nucleotides, the CDR3 is TGCGCCAGCATTGGAGCGGGGGGGCAGGATACAGATACGCAGTATTTT.

The gene calls are TRBV7-4 and TRBJ1-2, with a weak D call TRBD1 (5 bases). CDR1 and CDR2 from the germline V gene are SGHVT and SQSDAQ. Trimming cost V 5 bases and J 8 bases, with 12 bases left between them. The CDR3 is 12 amino acids. CDR3 nucleotide sequence: TGTGCCAGCAGCACACCTGAGGGGGGCTACACCTTC. As protein: CASSTPEGGYTF.

The chain combines TRBV6-4 with TRBJ1-2, with D tentatively TRBD1 (6 bases). Trimming stripped 0 bases from V and 10 bases from J, with 15 bases between. The CDR3 is 14 amino acids. Per germline, CDR1 MRHNA and CDR2 SNTAGT. As DNA, the CDR3 is TGTGCCAGCAGTGACTCAGGGGTCGGGGGGCCCTACACCTTC. Amino acids: CASSDSGVGGPYTF.

CDR3 protein: CASSYSTLAGSWSGELFF. The DNA for the CDR3 is TGTGCCAGCAGTTACTCGACCCTAGCGGGGTCTTGGAGCGGGGAGCTGTTTTTT. This rearrangement joins TRBV6-5 to TRBJ2-2; 9 bases match TRBD2. The CDR3 runs to 18 residues. Trimming at V came to 0 bases and at J to 7 bases, leaving 12 bases not matched to a gene. Germline values: CDR1 MNHEY, CDR2 SVGAGI.

This clonotype was counted only a few times. This chain links TRBV25-1 with TRBJ2-2, with D possibly TRBD1 on 6 matching bases. This CDR3 spans 19 amino acids. Trimming took 3 bases from V and 4 from J, leaving 24 bases between them. Germline V gene data show CDR1 as MGHDK and CDR2 as SYGVNS. The CDR3 bases are TGTGCCAGCAGTGACAAAGGGACACCGCTGCCCCGGGTCACCGGGGAGCTGTTTTTT. It translates to CASSDKGTPLPRVTGELFF.

DNA for the CDR3: TGTGCCAGCAGCGGACCGCAGCAAACGGAACCAGATACGCAGTATTTT. Translated, it gives CASSGPQQTEPDTQYF. The chain carries TRBV11-2 and TRBJ2-3, with D uncertain. The CDR3 is made up of 16 amino acids. Germline V gene sequence: CDR1 SGHAT, CDR2 FQNNGV. Trimming pared 5 bases from V and 4 bases from J, leaving 19 bases between.

This clonotype was detected a few times. V gene TRBV6-2 or TRBV6-3 combines with J gene TRBJ1-1, with TRBD1 matching over 7 bases. The CDR3 length is 16 residues. In germline, CDR1 is MNHEY, CDR2 SVGEGT. V lost 5 bases to trimming and J lost 0 bases; unmatched junction nucleotides: 9. The CDR3 loop is CASSKWDSSLNTEAFF. The CDR3 bases are TGTGCCAGCAGTAAATGGGACAGTAGTCTGAACACTGAAGCTTTCTTT.

CDR3 amino acids: CASTIEGARYNEQFF. The CDR3 region has the DNA TGTGCCAGCACGATAGAGGGGGCCCGCTACAATGAGCAGTTCTTC. The chain links TRBV12-3 or TRBV12-4 to TRBJ2-1, with 7 bases that match TRBD1. The CDR3 has 15 amino acids. V lost 7 bases, J lost 3 bases, and 9 bases stayed unmatched.